Listed below are T cell receptor beta chains from one sample, sequenced in a study of spatial heterogeneity in lung cancer. TCRdb used MiXCR to reprocess the 5' RACE reads, holding one entry per CDR3 protein. The sample lists more than 30,000 distinct CDR3 sequences; roughly a tenth were seen once. Sequences were derived from PBMCs, sampled at follow-up. All receptors come from a female donor with early-stage non-small cell lung cancer. The CDR3 runs from the conserved cysteine through the conserved F or W. The order of the fields is J gene, V gene, clone size, D gene, CDR3 protein, CDR3 DNA. D genes are given only for firm matches. Size values are once, few and many counts, or a class for expanded clones, and some rows have none.

>TRBJ1-5|TRBV15|NA|NA
CATSRDSLGSNQPQHF
TGTGCCACCAGCAGAGATTCGTTAGGAAGCAATCAGCCCCAGCATTTT
>TRBJ1-2|TRBV27|few|NA
CASSFLGWHGYTF
TGTGCCAGCAGTTTTTTGGGGTGGCATGGCTACACCTTC
>TRBJ1-4|TRBV12-3/TRBV12-4|few|NA
CASSSGQPNEKLFF
TGTGCCAGCAGTTCTGGACAGCCTAATGAAAAACTGTTTTTT
>TRBJ2-7|TRBV27|many|TRBD1
CASRPGTGGHEQYF
TGTGCCAGCAGGCCCGGGACAGGGGGCCACGAGCAGTACTTC
>TRBJ2-5|TRBV5-4|NA|NA
CASSWRGDQETQYF
TGTGCCAGCAGCTGGAGGGGCGACCAAGAGACCCAGTACTTC
>TRBJ2-5|TRBV7-2|NA|NA
CASSLAYWETQYF
TGTGCCAGCAGCTTGGCCTACTGGGAGACCCAGTACTTC
>TRBJ1-1|TRBV27|NA|TRBD1
CASSRQGEDTEAFF
TGTGCCAGCAGTCGACAGGGAGAGGACACTGAAGCTTTCTTT
>TRBJ1-1|TRBV5-1|many|TRBD1
CASSRGTGGQNTEAFF
TGCGCCAGCAGCCGAGGGACAGGGGGCCAGAACACTGAAGCTTTCTTT
>TRBJ2-7|TRBV12-3/TRBV12-4|many|TRBD2
CASSPRTGTRLYEQYF
TGTGCCAGCAGCCCTCGGACCGGGACTAGGCTCTACGAGCAGTACTTC
>TRBJ2-7|TRBV28|few|NA
CASSLEGVSYEQYF
TGTGCCAGCAGTTTAGAAGGGGTCTCCTACGAGCAGTACTTC
>TRBJ1-1|TRBV18|many|TRBD1
CASSGTGVDTEAFF
TGTGCCAGCTCCGGGACAGGGGTGGACACTGAAGCTTTCTTT
>TRBJ1-1|TRBV2|few|NA
CASSDQGNTEAFF
TGTGCCAGCAGTGATCAGGGTAACACTGAAGCTTTCTTT
>TRBJ1-4|TRBV6-6|NA|NA
CASSPPGEKLFF
TGTGCCAGCAGTCCCCCCGGTGAAAAACTGTTTTTT
>TRBJ2-7|TRBV23-1|many|TRBD1
CASSQYTGQGFHEQYF
TGCGCCAGCAGTCAATATACGGGACAGGGTTTTCACGAGCAGTACTTC
>TRBJ2-2|TRBV18|few|NA
CASSHNRAPNTGELFF
TGTGCCAGCTCGCACAACAGGGCCCCGAACACCGGGGAGCTGTTTTTT
>TRBJ2-1|TRBV11-2|many|TRBD2
CASSLDISGGPVYNEQFF
TGTGCCAGCAGCTTAGATATTAGCGGGGGACCGGTCTACAATGAGCAGTTCTTC
>TRBJ2-7|TRBV5-5|many|NA
CASSLEWFYEQYF
TGTGCCAGCAGCTTGGAATGGTTTTACGAGCAGTACTTC
>TRBJ1-1|TRBV6-2/TRBV6-3|few|NA
CASSYSWGREAFF
TGTGCCAGCAGTTACTCGTGGGGGCGGGAAGCTTTCTTT
>TRBJ2-2|TRBV28|many|NA
CASSLWGLARGPGELFF
TGTGCCAGCAGTTTATGGGGGCTGGCCCGAGGGCCCGGGGAGCTGTTTTTT
>TRBJ1-2|TRBV7-2|few|NA
CASSPGFSGYTF
TGTGCCAGCAGCCCAGGCTTTTCTGGCTACACCTTC
>TRBJ2-2|TRBV24-1|few|TRBD1
CATSPGQGNTGELFF
TGTGCCACCAGTCCCGGACAGGGGAACACCGGGGAGCTGTTTTTT
>TRBJ2-7|TRBV2|few|TRBD2
CASSVGLGGEQYF
TGTGCCAGCAGTGTGGGACTGGGAGGGGAGCAGTACTTC
>TRBJ2-5|TRBV10-3|NA|TRBD1
CAISESPGGSETQYF
TGTGCCATCAGTGAGTCCCCAGGGGGCTCGGAGACCCAGTACTTC
>TRBJ1-5|TRBV2|many|NA
CASYGGYGNQPQHF
TGTGCCAGCTATGGGGGCTATGGCAATCAGCCCCAGCATTTT
>TRBJ2-3|TRBV15|many|NA
CATSVRQGPSTDTQYF
TGTGCCACCAGCGTGCGTCAGGGTCCCAGCACAGATACGCAGTATTTT
>TRBJ2-3|TRBV11-2|NA|NA
CASSLVGGPNTDTQYF
TGTGCCAGCAGCTTAGTCGGCGGCCCTAACACAGATACGCAGTATTTT
>TRBJ2-1|TRBV9|many|TRBD2
CASSSSGVVTEQFF
TGTGCCAGCAGCTCCAGCGGGGTCGTGACTGAGCAGTTCTTC
>TRBJ2-7|TRBV6-5|many|TRBD2
CASSTSGATYEQYF
TGTGCCAGCAGTACTAGCGGGGCGACCTACGAGCAGTACTTC
>TRBJ2-2|TRBV7-2|NA|NA
CASSSDGTVNTGELFF
TGTGCCAGCAGTTCAGACGGGACGGTGAACACCGGGGAGCTGTTTTTT
>TRBJ1-5|TRBV18|many|NA
CASSPGFNQPQHF
TGTGCCAGCTCACCTGGATTCAATCAGCCCCAGCATTTT
>TRBJ1-3|TRBV7-2|NA|NA
CASSSDRPSSGNTIYF
TGTGCCAGCAGCTCGGACCGACCGAGCTCTGGAAACACCATATATTTT
>TRBJ2-7|TRBV19|NA|NA
CASSSSGSRTYEQYF
TGTGCCAGTAGTTCCTCGGGTTCGCGGACCTACGAGCAGTACTTC
>TRBJ2-1|TRBV19|many|TRBD2
CASTWTSGGANEQFF
TGTGCCAGCACTTGGACTAGCGGGGGGGCCAATGAGCAGTTCTTC
>TRBJ2-7|TRBV5-1|many|NA
CASSSGIGTNEQYF
TGCGCCAGCAGCTCTGGAATAGGGACGAACGAGCAGTACTTC
>TRBJ2-3|TRBV3-1|many|TRBD2
CASSLAGARTDTQYF
TGTGCCAGCAGCTTAGCGGGGGCCCGCACAGATACGCAGTATTTT
>TRBJ2-7|TRBV20-1|many|TRBD1
CSAPQGSSYEQYF
TGCAGTGCCCCACAGGGGAGCTCCTACGAGCAGTACTTC
>TRBJ2-4|TRBV19|many|NA
CATQRDGLAKNIQYF
TGTGCCACCCAAAGAGACGGGCTGGCCAAAAACATTCAGTACTTC
>TRBJ2-3|TRBV12-3/TRBV12-4|many|TRBD2
CASSFLTSGVTDTQYF
TGTGCCAGCAGTTTCCTGACTAGCGGGGTAACAGATACGCAGTATTTT
>TRBJ1-1|TRBV20-1|many|NA
CSASPGETEAFF
TGCAGTGCTAGCCCCGGGGAGACTGAAGCTTTCTTT
>TRBJ2-1|TRBV4-3|NA|TRBD2
CASSQESGGLAGVYEQFF
TGCGCCAGCAGCCAAGAATCGGGTGGGCTAGCGGGGGTTTATGAGCAGTTCTTC
>TRBJ1-4|TRBV7-2|once|TRBD1
CASSPPGQFATNEKLFF
TGTGCCAGCAGCCCTCCGGGACAGTTTGCAACTAATGAAAAACTGTTTTTT
>TRBJ1-2|TRBV29-1|NA|NA
CSVPTWGVGFGYTF
TGCAGCGTACCCACATGGGGTGTGGGGTTTGGCTACACCTTC
>TRBJ2-7|TRBV7-6|many|NA
CASSLGVGVYEQYF
TGTGCCAGCAGCTTAGGTGTGGGAGTGTACGAGCAGTACTTC
>TRBJ2-4|TRBV4-3|NA|NA
CASSQGELAKNIQYF
TGCGCCAGCAGCCAGGGGGAACTAGCCAAAAACATTCAGTACTTC
>TRBJ2-2|TRBV7-2|many|TRBD2
CASSFSTSGYTGELFF
TGTGCCAGCAGCTTCTCGACTAGCGGTTACACCGGGGAGCTGTTTTTT
>TRBJ1-1|TRBV7-6|many|TRBD1
CASSSTGGVNTEAFF
TGTGCCAGCAGCTCCACAGGGGGAGTGAACACTGAAGCTTTCTTT
>TRBJ2-4|TRBV28|NA|NA
CASSPQQGTTTKNIQYF
TGTGCCAGCAGTCCCCAACAGGGCACTACAACCAAAAACATTCAGTACTTC
>TRBJ1-1|TRBV29-1|NA|TRBD1
CSATDRALNTEAFF
TGCAGCGCCACCGACAGGGCGTTGAACACTGAAGCTTTCTTT
>TRBJ2-3|TRBV7-9|many|TRBD1
CASRPPFRTGGTDTQYF
TGTGCCAGCAGACCGCCTTTCAGGACAGGGGGCACAGATACGCAGTATTTT
>TRBJ1-2|TRBV11-2|once|TRBD1
CASSQHGQDRAYGYTF
TGTGCCAGCAGCCAACACGGGCAAGACAGGGCTTACGGCTACACCTTC
>TRBJ1-5|TRBV2|many|NA
CASSEQGDSNQPQHF
TGTGCCAGCAGTGAGCAGGGAGATAGCAATCAGCCCCAGCATTTT
>TRBJ1-6|TRBV1|few|NA
CTSSSSSPAPNSPLHF
TGCACCAGCAGCTCAAGCAGTCCAGCCCCAAATTCACCCCTCCACTTT
>TRBJ2-5|TRBV4-1|few|TRBD2
CASSTSGGGETQYF
TGCGCCAGCAGCACTAGCGGGGGGGGAGAGACCCAGTACTTC
>TRBJ1-1|TRBV21-1|few|NA
CASSKVRLLQRGNTEAFF
TGTGCCAGCAGCAAAGTCCGTCTCCTTCAGCGGGGGAACACTGAAGCTTTCTTT
>TRBJ2-5|TRBV7-9|NA|NA
CASSPLVTEETQYF
TGTGCCAGCAGCCCGCTGGTAACAGAAGAGACCCAGTACTTC
>TRBJ1-5|TRBV4-3|few|NA
CASSQDVVDSNQPQHF
TGCGCCAGCAGCCAAGATGTTGTGGATAGCAATCAGCCCCAGCATTTT
>TRBJ1-1|TRBV29-1|few|NA
CSVEQGNTEAFF
TGCAGCGTTGAACAGGGGAACACTGAAGCTTTCTTT
>TRBJ2-4|TRBV12-3/TRBV12-4|many|TRBD1
CASSSQGAGAKNIQYF
TGTGCCAGCAGTTCTCAGGGGGCTGGGGCCAAAAACATTCAGTACTTC